Each of the 24 T cell receptor beta chains below was sequenced from the same sample in a study of T cell responses to AZD1222 COVID-19 vaccine. Profiling relied on immunoSEQ multiplex PCR, and the TCRdb table lists in-frame clones only, not all of them. The sample includes approximately 180,000 clones, about 88% of them seen just once. The source material was peripheral blood, sampled on day 0 of AZD1222 vaccination. Receptors were obtained from an adult in good health.

CDR3 bases: TGTGCCAGCAGTTACCCCCAGGGCGATGTCACAGATACGCAGTATTTT. This encodes CASSYPQGDVTDTQYF. The chain carries TRBV6-6 and TRBJ2-3; maybe TRBD1 (5 bases). From germline, CDR1 is MNHNY and CDR2 SVGAGI (reference sequence). Deletions cut 2 bases from V and 2 bases from J, with 14 bases between. The CDR3 totals 16 residues.

The genes are TRBV2 and TRBJ1-5; D uncertain. This CDR3 is 15 amino acids long. From germline, CDR1 is SNHLY and CDR2 FYNNEI. The ends were cut back, 6 bases at V and 1 base at J, with 13 bases in the middle. CDR3 nucleotide sequence: TGTGCCAGCAGGGATCTTGACCCAAGCAATCAGCCCCAGCATTTT. As protein: CASRDLDPSNQPQHF. Using reference TRBV2 and TRBJ1-5 for the parts outside the CDR3, the full variable domain is EPEVTQTPSHQVTQMGQEVILRCVPISNHLYFYWYRQILGQKVEFLVSFYNNEISEKSEIFDDQFSVERPDGSNFTLKIRSTKLEDSAMYFCASRDLDPSNQPQHFGDGTRLSIL.

The rearrangement uses TRBV6-5 and TRBJ1-5; D is possibly TRBD1 (5 bases). Germline CDR1 reads MNHEY; CDR2 reads SVGAGI. This CDR3 is built from 14 residues. V gave up 7 bases and J gave up 4 bases, with 14 bases separating them. Here the CDR3 reads CASKGAGSNQPQHF. Written as DNA, the CDR3 is TGTGCCAGCAAAGGGGCAGGATCGAATCAGCCCCAGCATTTT.

This clone was observed a few times. The J gene is TRBJ2-3, the V gene TRBV6-2 or TRBV6-3; D unresolved. CDR3 length: 13 residues. The V gene lost 2 bases and the J gene lost 4 bases, with 7 bases spanning the gap. The V gene's germline CDR1 is MNHEY and CDR2 SVGEGT. CDR3 nucleotide sequence: TGTGCCAGCAGTTACCCTACCGCAGATACGCAGTATTTT. The encoded protein is CASSYPTADTQYF.

The chain combines TRBV9 with TRBJ2-1; 8 nucleotides match TRBD2. This CDR3 has 15 amino acids. The V gene end was trimmed by 4 bases and the J gene end by 0 bases; junction bases not matched to a gene: 3. Germline V gene data show CDR1 as SGDLS and CDR2 as YYNGEE. In DNA, the CDR3 is TGTGCCAGCAGCTCCAGCGGGAGCTCCTACAATGAGCAGTTCTTC. This translates into CASSSSGSSYNEQFF.

This sequence joins TRBV7-9 and TRBJ1-3; 7 bases fit TRBD1. After removal of 1 base from V and 14 bases from J, the junction contained 8 bases not matched to a gene. The CDR3 totals 13 residues. Per germline, CDR1 SEHNR and CDR2 FQNEAQ (reference sequence). CDR3 nucleotide sequence: TGTGCCAGCAGCTTAGGGACAGGAAAGTTCGTATATTTT. Translating it yields CASSLGTGKFVYF.

The chain combines TRBV6-1 with TRBJ1-4; tentative D call: TRBD1 (5 bases). V gave up 2 bases and J gave up 10 bases, with 11 bases separating them. The CDR3 sequence is 13 residues long. Germline V CDR1 and CDR2: MNHNS, SASEGT. The CDR3 coding sequence is TGTGCCAGCAGTGAAACGAGGGGACGAAAACTGTTTTTT. Translation gives CASSETRGRKLFF.

V gene TRBV10-2 combines with J gene TRBJ2-1; D is possibly TRBD2 (5 bases). The CDR3 covers 12 residues. CDR1 WSHSY and CDR2 SAAADI come from the germline V gene. The ends were cut back, 4 bases at V and 11 bases at J, with 12 bases in the middle. The CDR3 coding sequence is TGCGCCAGCAGTGTAATGGCTAGCAAGCAGTTCTTC. Its protein product is CASSVMASKQFF.

The chain recombines TRBV30 with TRBJ1-2; D remains ambiguous. The CDR3 is made up of 11 amino acids. CDR1 GTSNPN and CDR2 SVGIG come from the germline V gene (reference sequence). V was clipped by 3 bases and J by 7 bases, with 9 bases between them. This chain's CDR3 is CAWSPAGGYTF. CDR3 sequence (DNA): TGTGCCTGGAGCCCTGCTGGTGGCTACACCTTC. Looking up the rest from reference TRBV30 and TRBJ1-2 gives the full variable domain: SQTIHQWPATLVQPVGSPLSLECTVEGTSNPNLYWYRQAAGRGLQLLFYSVGIGQISSEVPQNLSASRPQDRQFILSSKKLLLSDSGFYLCAWSPAGGYTFGSGTRLTVV.

The gene calls are TRBV9 and TRBJ2-1, with D possibly being TRBD1 or TRBD2 (6 bases each). The germline gives CDR1 SGDLS, CDR2 YYNGEE. The V end lost 4 bases, the J end lost 12 bases, and 23 bases lay between the germline ends. The CDR3 is 15 residues long. The CDR3 loop is CASSIGWGAAQVQFF. CDR3 nucleotides: TGTGCCAGCAGCATCGGGTGGGGGGCCGCTCAGGTGCAGTTCTTC.

V gene TRBV7-8 combines with J gene TRBJ1-6; D is possibly TRBD1 (6 bases). Germline CDR1 reads SGHVS; CDR2 reads FQNEAQ. This CDR3 is built from 18 residues. V was cut by 1 base and J by 7 bases, with 20 bases left in between. The CDR3 protein is CASSLVSSGGAGNSPLHF. Written as DNA, the CDR3 is TGTGCCAGCAGCTTAGTGTCGTCGGGGGGCGCGGGAAATTCACCCCTCCACTTT.

The chain combines TRBV3-1 (or the pseudogene TRBV3-2) with TRBJ1-2; possible D gene TRBD1, 5 bases. The CDR3 runs to 14 residues. V was shortened by 4 bases and J by 8 bases, with 17 bases between the two germline ends. Germline values: CDR1 LGHDT, CDR2 YNNKEL (reference sequence). In DNA form, the CDR3 reads TGTGCCAGCAGCCCCAAAGGGGTGGTGTGGGGCTACACCTTC. Translating it yields CASSPKGVVWGYTF.

The rearrangement links TRBV2 to TRBJ2-6; tentative D call: TRBD1 (5 bases). The germline V and J ends were trimmed by 7 bases and 0 bases, with 16 bases remaining between them. This CDR3 comprises 17 residues. Germline CDR1 is SNHLY and CDR2 is FYNNEI. The CDR3 region has the DNA TGTGCCAGCAAGGGGCCTCATTTCCCCTCTGGGGCCAACGTCCTGACTTTC. Its translation: CASKGPHFPSGANVLTF.

The chain joins TRBV7-9 to TRBJ1-3, with D possibly TRBD1 on 5 matching bases. Germline V lookup: CDR1 SEHNR, CDR2 FQNEAQ (reference sequence). The CDR3 has 16 amino acids. The germline V and J ends were trimmed by 5 bases and 0 bases, with 14 bases remaining between them. The CDR3 DNA reads as TGTGCCAGCAGCCCTACCGGGACTTTCTCTGGAAACACCATATATTTT. It encodes CASSPTGTFSGNTIYF.

CDR3 DNA: TGTGCCAGCAGCTTAGCCCCCCAGGGGGTCTCTGGAAACACCATATATTTT. Translating gives CASSLAPQGVSGNTIYF. The chain carries TRBV7-6 and TRBJ1-3, with TRBD1 matching 7 bases. Unmatched junction bases numbered 5, after V lost 0 bases and J lost 0 bases. Germline lookup yields CDR1 SGHVS and CDR2 FNYEAQ. CDR3 length equals 17 residues.

This chain uses TRBV6-5 with TRBJ2-1; 7 bases map to TRBD1. The CDR3 is made up of 15 amino acids. The J segment lost 4 bases and the V segment lost 3 bases, leaving 6 bases of the junction unmatched. The germline V gene encodes CDR1 MNHEY and CDR2 SVGAGI. For the CDR3, the DNA is TGTGCCAGCAGTTATGAGGGGGCCCCTTACAATGAGCAGTTCTTC. Its translation is CASSYEGAPYNEQFF.

The DNA for the CDR3 is TGTGCCAGCAGCTCGCAGGCGGGCAATAGCAATCAGCCCCAGCATTTT. It specifies CASSSQAGNSNQPQHF. The J gene is TRBJ1-5, the V gene TRBV7-8; no definite D call. Germline V gives CDR1 SGHVS, CDR2 FQNEAQ. The CDR3 runs 16 residues. V lost 4 bases and J 0 bases, leaving 13 bases between the germline ends.

The chain uses TRBV5-6 and TRBJ1-2, with 8 positions matching TRBD1. After removal of 3 bases from V and 4 bases from J, the junction contained 5 bases not matched to a gene. The CDR3 is 14 amino acids. CDR1 and CDR2 from the germline V gene are SGHDT and YYEEEE. CDR3 residues: CASSSDRGGYGYTF. The CDR3 DNA is TGTGCCAGCAGCTCTGACAGGGGCGGCTATGGCTACACCTTC.

This clone was recorded once. This chain links TRBV15 with TRBJ2-7, with D perhaps matching TRBD1 or TRBD2 (5 bases each). Germline V gives CDR1 LNHNV, CDR2 YYDKDF (reference sequence). The CDR3 is 14 residues long. Trimming cost V 1 base and J 5 bases, with 12 bases left between them. CDR3 amino acids: CATSRGRGPNEQYF. The CDR3 nucleotides read TGTGCCACCAGCAGAGGTCGGGGACCGAACGAGCAGTACTTC.

V and J are TRBV4-1 and TRBJ2-5; 7 nucleotides agree with TRBD1. Germline CDR1 and CDR2: MGHRA and YSYEKL. This CDR3 is built from 15 residues. The V gene end was trimmed by 1 base and the J gene end by 2 bases; junction bases not matched to a gene: 4. The chain's CDR3 is CASSQVGQTQETQYF. CDR3 nucleotide sequence: TGCGCCAGCAGCCAAGTGGGACAGACACAAGAGACCCAGTACTTC.

On this clone itself: At the DNA level, this CDR3 is encoded by other sequences in the same sample as well. The chain uses TRBV28 and TRBJ1-2; perhaps TRBD1 as D (5 bases). The CDR3 loop spans 13 amino acids. Germline CDR1 is MDHEN and CDR2 is SYDVKM. The V end was cut by 4 bases, the J end by 4 bases, with 10 bases between. In nucleotides, the CDR3 is TGTGCCAGCAGTTCCGACAGACTCTATGGCTACACCTTC. Its protein product is CASSSDRLYGYTF.

The table lists this clone with a count of one. The CDR3 here is CASRSYPGQGQEKLFF. CDR3 in DNA: TGTGCCAGCAGATCTTACCCGGGACAGGGACAGGAAAAACTGTTTTTT. V usage is TRBV27 and J usage is TRBJ1-4; 9 bases are shared with TRBD1. V lost 6 bases, J lost 8 bases, and 13 bases stayed unmatched. The CDR3 covers 16 residues. Looked up from germline, CDR1 is MNHEY and CDR2 is SMNVEV (reference sequence).

This chain joins TRBV27 and TRBJ1-6; D might be TRBD1 (5 bases). Germline assignment: CDR1 MNHEY and CDR2 SMNVEV (reference sequence). This CDR3 contains 19 residues. Deletions cut 6 bases from V and 8 bases from J, with 29 bases between. CDR3 region: CASSNGGMLRAGPYSPLHF. In nucleotides, the CDR3 is TGTGCCAGCAGCAACGGTGGGATGCTCAGGGCAGGGCCTTATTCACCCCTCCACTTT.

The gene calls are TRBV7-2 and TRBJ1-4, with no clear D. The CDR3 is made up of 15 amino acids. Trimming stripped 5 bases from V and 5 bases from J, with 15 bases between. CDR1 SGHTA and CDR2 FQGNSA come from the germline V gene. CDR3 sequence: CASSGGGSRNEKLFF. The CDR3 region has the DNA TGTGCCAGCAGCGGCGGAGGATCTAGGAATGAAAAACTGTTTTTT.